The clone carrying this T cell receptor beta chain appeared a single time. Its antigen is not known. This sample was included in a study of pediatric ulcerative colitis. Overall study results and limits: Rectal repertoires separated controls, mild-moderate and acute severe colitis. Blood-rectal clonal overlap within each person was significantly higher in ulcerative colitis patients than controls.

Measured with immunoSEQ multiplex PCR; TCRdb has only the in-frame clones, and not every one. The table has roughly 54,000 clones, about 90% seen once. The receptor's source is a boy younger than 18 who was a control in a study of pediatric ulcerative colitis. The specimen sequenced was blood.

This chain's CDR3 is CASSNAPTGDSSYQPQHF. As DNA, the CDR3 is TGTGCCAGCAGCAACGCTCCGACTGGGGACAGTTCCTATCAGCCCCAGCATTTT. This chain joins TRBV21-1 and TRBJ1-5; the D segment call TRBD1 is taken from the table without a DNA check. TRBV21-1 is assigned pseudogene status. The CDR3 totals 18 residues.